This record looks at one T cell receptor (beta chain) sequence and its context. Its antigen is undetermined. These data are taken from a study of cytomegalovirus exposure and HLA in healthy donors. Study as a whole: Falling in the Caucasian-associated ancestry cluster were 81% of a few hundred genotyped donors. General study findings and limits: With DRB1 most and HLA-C fewest, TCR association rates differed between HLA loci in a later analysis.

V lost 6 bases and J 2 bases, leaving 11 bases between the germline ends. The CDR3 runs to 13 residues. In germline, CDR1 is MNHEY, CDR2 SMNVEV (reference sequence). PCR was performed using 60 Vbeta and 13 Jbeta primers. Original processing methods: The authors later counted 65 million to 90 million unique TCR beta chains, around 9.9 million of them shared. TCRdb's copy holds only in-frame clones and misses some; the assay was immunoSEQ multiplex PCR. That table is the source of V, J and clone size, and D and trimming were worked out from the DNA. This table has roughly 44,000 clones, approximately 84% appearing once.

This chain links TRBV27 with TRBJ2-7; D might be TRBD1 (5 bases). This clonotype was sampled from a man aged 45-65 years in good health and CMV-seronegative. Sequences were obtained from PBMCs. CDR3 region: CASSQGGAYEQYF. In nucleotides, the CDR3 is TGTGCCAGCAGCCAGGGCGGTGCCTACGAGCAGTACTTC.